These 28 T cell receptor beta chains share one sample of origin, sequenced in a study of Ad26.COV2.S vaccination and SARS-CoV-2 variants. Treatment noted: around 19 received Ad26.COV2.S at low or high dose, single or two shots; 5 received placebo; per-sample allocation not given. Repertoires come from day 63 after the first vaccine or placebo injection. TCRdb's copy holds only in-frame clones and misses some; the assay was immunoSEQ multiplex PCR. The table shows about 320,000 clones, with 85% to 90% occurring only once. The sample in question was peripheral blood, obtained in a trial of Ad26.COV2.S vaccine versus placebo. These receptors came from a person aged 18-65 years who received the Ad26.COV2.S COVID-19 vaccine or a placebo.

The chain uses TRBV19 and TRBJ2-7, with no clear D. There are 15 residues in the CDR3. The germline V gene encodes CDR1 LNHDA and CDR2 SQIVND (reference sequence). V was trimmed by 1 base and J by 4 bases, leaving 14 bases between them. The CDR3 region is CASSIVGRAEYEQYF. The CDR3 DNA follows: TGTGCCAGTAGTATAGTAGGTAGGGCAGAGTACGAGCAGTACTTC.

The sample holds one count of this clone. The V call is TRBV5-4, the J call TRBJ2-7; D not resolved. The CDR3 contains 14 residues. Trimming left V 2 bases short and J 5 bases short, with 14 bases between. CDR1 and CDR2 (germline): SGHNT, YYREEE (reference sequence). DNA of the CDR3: TGTGCCAGCAGCTTTGGCTCCCTAGGAGACGAGCAGTACTTC. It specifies CASSFGSLGDEQYF.

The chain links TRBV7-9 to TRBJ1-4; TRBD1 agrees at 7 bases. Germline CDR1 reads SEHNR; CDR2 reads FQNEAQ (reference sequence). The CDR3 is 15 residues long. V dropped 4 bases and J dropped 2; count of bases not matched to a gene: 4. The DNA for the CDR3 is TGTGCCAGCAGCTACGGGGACAGCACTAATGAAAAACTGTTTTTT. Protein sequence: CASSYGDSTNEKLFF.

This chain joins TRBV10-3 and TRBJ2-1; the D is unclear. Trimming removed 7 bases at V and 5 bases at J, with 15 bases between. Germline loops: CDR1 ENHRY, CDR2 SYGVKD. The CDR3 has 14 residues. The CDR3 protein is CAIKSARQHNEQFF. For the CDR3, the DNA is TGTGCCATCAAGTCGGCGCGGCAGCACAATGAGCAGTTCTTC.

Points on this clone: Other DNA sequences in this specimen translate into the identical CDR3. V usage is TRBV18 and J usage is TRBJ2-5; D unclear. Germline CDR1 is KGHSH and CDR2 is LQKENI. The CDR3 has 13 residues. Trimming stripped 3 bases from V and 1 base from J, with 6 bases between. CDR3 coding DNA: TGTGCCAGCTCACCGAAGGGCCAAGAGACCCAGTACTTC. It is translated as CASSPKGQETQYF. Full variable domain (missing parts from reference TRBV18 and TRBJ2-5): NAGVMQNPRHLVRRRGQEARLRCSPMKGHSHVYWYRQLPEEGLKFMVYLQKENIIDESGMPKERFSAEFPKEGPSILRIQQVVRGDSAAYFCASSPKGQETQYFGPGTRLLVL.

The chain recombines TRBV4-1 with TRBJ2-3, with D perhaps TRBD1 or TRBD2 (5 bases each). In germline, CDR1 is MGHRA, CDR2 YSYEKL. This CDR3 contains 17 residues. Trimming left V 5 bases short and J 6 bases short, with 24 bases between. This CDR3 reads CASSVTAGTPTGDTQYF. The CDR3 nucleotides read TGCGCCAGCAGCGTAACCGCCGGGACCCCGACTGGGGATACGCAGTATTTT.

CDR3: CASSQTTGNTGELFF. DNA for the CDR3: TGTGCCAGCAGCCAAACGACAGGGAACACCGGGGAGCTGTTTTTT. The V gene is TRBV6-4, the J gene TRBJ2-2, with D perhaps matching TRBD1 (6 bases). V shed 6 bases and J shed 1 base, with 12 bases lying between them. Germline V gene sequence: CDR1 MRHNA, CDR2 SNTAGT. This CDR3 contains 15 residues.

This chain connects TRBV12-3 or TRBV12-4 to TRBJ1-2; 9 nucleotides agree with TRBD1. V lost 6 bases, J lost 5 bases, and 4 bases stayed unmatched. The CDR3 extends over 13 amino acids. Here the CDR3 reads CASRLTGGYGYTF. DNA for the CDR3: TGTGCCAGCAGGTTGACAGGGGGTTATGGCTACACCTTC.

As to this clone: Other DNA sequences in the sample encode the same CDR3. The CDR3 coding sequence is TGCAGTGCAAGCAGGGACACTGAAGCTTTCTTT. Its translation is CSASRDTEAFF. V gene TRBV20-1 combines with J gene TRBJ1-1, with D maybe TRBD1 (5 bases). The CDR3 has 11 amino acids. Trimming left V 6 bases short and J 3 bases short, with 8 bases between. Germline values: CDR1 DFQATT, CDR2 SNEGSKA (reference sequence).

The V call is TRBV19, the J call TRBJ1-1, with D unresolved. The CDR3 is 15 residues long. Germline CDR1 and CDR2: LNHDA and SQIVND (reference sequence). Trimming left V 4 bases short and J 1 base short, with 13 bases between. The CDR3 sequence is CASSTLGPANTEAFF. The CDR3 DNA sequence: TGTGCCAGTAGTACTCTCGGGCCAGCGAACACTGAAGCTTTCTTT.

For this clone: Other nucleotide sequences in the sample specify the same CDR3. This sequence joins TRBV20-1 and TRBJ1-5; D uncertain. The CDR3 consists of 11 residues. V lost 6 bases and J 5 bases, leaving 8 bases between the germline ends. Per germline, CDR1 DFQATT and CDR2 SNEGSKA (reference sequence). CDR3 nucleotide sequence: TGCAGTGCCTCCGGGGATCAGCCCCAGCATTTT. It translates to CSASGDQPQHF.

The CDR3 DNA follows: TGTGCTAGTGGTTTGGACCCTTTAGGGGGCAAGGGAGGGAGGAATGAGCAGTTCTTC. Amino acid sequence: CASGLDPLGGKGGRNEQFF. J is TRBJ2-1 and V is TRBV12-5; D assignment may be TRBD1 or TRBD2 (7 bases each). Between the trimmed V and J ends, which lost 1 base and 7 bases, there was a span of 26 bases. Germline V gene sequence: CDR1 LGHNT, CDR2 FRNRAP. The CDR3 totals 19 residues.

The CDR3, as DNA: TGTGCCAGCAGTTACTCGGCGGCCTATGGCTACACCTTC. It translates to CASSYSAAYGYTF. J is TRBJ1-2 and V is TRBV6-6; the D is unclear. CDR3 length equals 13 residues. CDR1 and CDR2 from the germline V gene are MNHNY and SVGAGI (reference sequence). The germline V and J ends were trimmed by 0 bases and 4 bases, with 6 bases remaining between them.

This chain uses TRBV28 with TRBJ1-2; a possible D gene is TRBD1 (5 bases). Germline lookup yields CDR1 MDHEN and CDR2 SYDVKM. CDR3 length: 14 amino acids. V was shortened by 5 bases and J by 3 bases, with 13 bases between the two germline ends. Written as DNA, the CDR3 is TGTGCCAGCAGTCCCCCCGGGACGGACTATGGCTACACCTTC. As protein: CASSPPGTDYGYTF.

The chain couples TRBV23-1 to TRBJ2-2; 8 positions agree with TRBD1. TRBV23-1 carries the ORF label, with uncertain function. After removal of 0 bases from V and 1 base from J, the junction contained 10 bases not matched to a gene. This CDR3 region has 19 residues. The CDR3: CASSQSQHRGERNTGELFF. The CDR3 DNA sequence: TGCGCCAGCAGTCAATCACAGCACAGGGGGGAGCGGAACACCGGGGAGCTGTTTTTT.

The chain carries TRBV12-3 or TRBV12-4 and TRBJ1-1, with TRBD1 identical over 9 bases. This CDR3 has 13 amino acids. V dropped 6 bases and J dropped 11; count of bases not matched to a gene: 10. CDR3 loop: CASSQIGTGRAFF. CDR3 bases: TGTGCCAGCAGCCAAATAGGGACAGGGAGGGCTTTCTTT.

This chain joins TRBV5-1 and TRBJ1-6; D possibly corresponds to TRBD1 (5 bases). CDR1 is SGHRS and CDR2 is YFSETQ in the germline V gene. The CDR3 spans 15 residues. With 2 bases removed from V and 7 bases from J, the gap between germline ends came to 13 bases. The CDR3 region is CASSLGEADNSPLHF. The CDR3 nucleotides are TGCGCCAGCAGCTTAGGGGAGGCGGACAATTCACCCCTCCACTTT.

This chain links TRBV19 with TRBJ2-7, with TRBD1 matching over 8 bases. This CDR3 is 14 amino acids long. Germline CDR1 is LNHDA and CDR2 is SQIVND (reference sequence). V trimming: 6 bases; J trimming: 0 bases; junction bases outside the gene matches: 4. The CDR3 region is CASRDRANSYEQYF. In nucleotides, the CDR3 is TGTGCCAGTAGGGACAGGGCCAACTCCTACGAGCAGTACTTC. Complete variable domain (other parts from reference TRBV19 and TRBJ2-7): DGGITQSPKYLFRKEGQNVTLSCEQNLNHDAMYWYRQDPGQGLRLIYYSQIVNDFQKGDIAEGYSVSREKKESFPLTVTSAQKNPTAFYLCASRDRANSYEQYFGPGTRLTVT.

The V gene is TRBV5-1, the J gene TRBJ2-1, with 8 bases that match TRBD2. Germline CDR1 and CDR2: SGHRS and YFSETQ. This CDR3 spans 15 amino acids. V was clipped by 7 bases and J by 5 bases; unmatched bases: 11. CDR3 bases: TGCGCCAGCTTCGAATTCGGGGGGGAAGACAATGAGCAGTTCTTC. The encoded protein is CASFEFGGEDNEQFF.

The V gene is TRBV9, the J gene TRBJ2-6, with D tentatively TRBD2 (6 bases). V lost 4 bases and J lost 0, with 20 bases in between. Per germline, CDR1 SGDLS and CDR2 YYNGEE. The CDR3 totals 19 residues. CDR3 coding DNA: TGTGCCAGCAGCCCCCGGGCGGCTAGCGTCTACTCTGGGGCCAACGTCCTGACTTTC. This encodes CASSPRAASVYSGANVLTF.

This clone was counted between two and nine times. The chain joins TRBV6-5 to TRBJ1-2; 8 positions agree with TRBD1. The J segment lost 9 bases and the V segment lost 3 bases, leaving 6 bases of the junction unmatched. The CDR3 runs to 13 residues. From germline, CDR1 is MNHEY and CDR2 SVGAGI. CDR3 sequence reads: CASSYLTGDSYTF. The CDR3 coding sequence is TGTGCCAGCAGTTATTTGACAGGGGATAGCTACACCTTC.

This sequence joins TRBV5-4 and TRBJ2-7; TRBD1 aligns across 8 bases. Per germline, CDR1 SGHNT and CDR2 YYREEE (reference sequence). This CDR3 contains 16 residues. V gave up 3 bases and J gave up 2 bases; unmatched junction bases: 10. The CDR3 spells CASSSGTGNPPYEQYF. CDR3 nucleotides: TGTGCCAGCAGCTCCGGGACAGGTAACCCTCCCTACGAGCAGTACTTC.

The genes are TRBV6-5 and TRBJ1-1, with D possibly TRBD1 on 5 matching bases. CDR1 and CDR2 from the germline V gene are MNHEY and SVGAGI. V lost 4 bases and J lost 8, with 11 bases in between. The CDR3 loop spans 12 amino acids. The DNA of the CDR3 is TGTGCCAGCAGTTTCCGGGACTCCGAAGCTTTCTTT. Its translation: CASSFRDSEAFF.

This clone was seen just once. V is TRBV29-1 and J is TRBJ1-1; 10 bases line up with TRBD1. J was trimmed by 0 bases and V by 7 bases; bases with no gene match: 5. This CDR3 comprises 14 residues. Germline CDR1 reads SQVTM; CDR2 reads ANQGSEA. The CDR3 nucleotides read TGCAGCGCTTGGACAGGGGGTCTGAACACTGAAGCTTTCTTT. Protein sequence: CSAWTGGLNTEAFF.

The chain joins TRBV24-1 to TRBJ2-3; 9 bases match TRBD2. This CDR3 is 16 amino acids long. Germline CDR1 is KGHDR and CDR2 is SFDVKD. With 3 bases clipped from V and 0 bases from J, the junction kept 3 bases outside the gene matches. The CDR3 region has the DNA TGTGCCACCAGTGATAGTAGCGGGGGAAGCACAGATACGCAGTATTTT. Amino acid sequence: CATSDSSGGSTDTQYF.

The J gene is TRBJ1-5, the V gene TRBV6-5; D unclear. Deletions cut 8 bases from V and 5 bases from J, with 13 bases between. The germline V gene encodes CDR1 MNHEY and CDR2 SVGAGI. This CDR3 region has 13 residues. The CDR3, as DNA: TGTGCCAGCGCCCTGGGGAGGGATCAGCCCCAGCATTTT. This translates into CASALGRDQPQHF.

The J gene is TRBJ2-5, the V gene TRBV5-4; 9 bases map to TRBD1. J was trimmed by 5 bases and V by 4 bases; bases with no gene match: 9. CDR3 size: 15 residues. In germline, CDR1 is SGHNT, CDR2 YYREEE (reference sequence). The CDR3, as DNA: TGTGCCAGCAGCCTTTGGACAGGGGCGGTGGAGACCCAGTACTTC. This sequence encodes CASSLWTGAVETQYF.

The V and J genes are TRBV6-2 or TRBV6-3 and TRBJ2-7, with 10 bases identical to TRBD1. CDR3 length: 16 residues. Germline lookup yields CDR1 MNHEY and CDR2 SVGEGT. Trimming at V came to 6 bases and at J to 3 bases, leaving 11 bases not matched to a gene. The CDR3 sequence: CASSELAGTGDYEQYF. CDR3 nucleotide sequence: TGTGCCAGCAGCGAACTGGCCGGGACAGGGGACTACGAGCAGTACTTC.